The 21 T cell receptor beta chains presented below share a single source sample, sequenced in a study of OX40 agonist ivuxolimab in advanced cancers. Only in-frame clones appear in the TCRdb table, and some are missing; sequencing was by immunoSEQ multiplex PCR. The table records under 80,000 clones, more than 80% of them present only once. The source was CD4+ or CD8+ T cells sorted from blood, collected in a trial of the OX40 agonist ivuxolimab. The source of these receptors is an adult with an advanced solid tumor such as melanoma, head and neck, liver or kidney cancer.

The chain links TRBV7-8 to TRBJ2-1, with 9 positions matching TRBD2. Germline values: CDR1 SGHVS, CDR2 FQNEAQ. The CDR3 spans 15 residues. Trimming took 3 bases from V and 7 from J; bases not matched to a gene: 7. CDR3 sequence reads: CASSFRGRDPNEQFF. The CDR3 DNA reads as TGTGCCAGCAGCTTTCGCGGGAGGGATCCTAATGAGCAGTTCTTC.

The chain uses TRBV27 and TRBJ2-5, with 12 bases identical to TRBD2. Germline trimming cut 4 bases from V and 4 bases from J; bases unmatched to any gene: 10. Germline V gives CDR1 MNHEY, CDR2 SMNVEV (reference sequence). The CDR3 loop spans 17 amino acids. This CDR3 is CASSSLRLAGAAETQYF. The CDR3 nucleotides read TGTGCCAGCAGTTCCCTGAGACTAGCGGGAGCGGCAGAGACCCAGTACTTC.

V gene TRBV11-2 combines with J gene TRBJ2-7; D unresolved. Germline lookup yields CDR1 SGHAT and CDR2 FQNNGV. The CDR3 spans 13 residues. V shed 5 bases and J shed 6 bases, with 14 bases lying between them. DNA of the CDR3: TGTGCCAGCAGCCCCCGGTTCTTCGGCGAGCAGTACTTC. Residues: CASSPRFFGEQYF.

This clone was observed a single time. The chain uses TRBV6-1 and TRBJ1-5; D gene unclear. The length of the CDR3 is 14 residues. V dropped 0 bases and J dropped 4 bases, with 7 bases sitting between them. Germline lookup yields CDR1 MNHNS and CDR2 SASEGT. The CDR3 loop is CASSEALRNQPQHF. The DNA of the CDR3 is TGTGCCAGCAGTGAAGCACTTAGGAATCAGCCCCAGCATTTT.

The chain has TRBV5-4 and TRBJ1-2; no definite D call. This CDR3 spans 14 amino acids. The germline V and J ends were trimmed by 6 bases and 5 bases, with 17 bases remaining between them. CDR1 is SGHNT and CDR2 is YYREEE in the germline V gene (reference sequence). The CDR3 region has the DNA TGTGCCAGCACCTATCAGCCGGGGAGGTATGGCTACACCTTC. As protein: CASTYQPGRYGYTF.

V is TRBV7-2 and J is TRBJ1-6; possible D gene TRBD1, 6 bases. The CDR3 runs 15 residues. The V end was cut by 1 base, the J end by 9 bases, with 13 bases between. Germline loops: CDR1 SGHTA, CDR2 FQGNSA. This chain's CDR3 is CASSLGGGEGSPLHF. CDR3 nucleotides: TGTGCCAGCAGCTTAGGAGGGGGAGAGGGTTCACCCCTCCACTTT.

The chain carries TRBV5-4 and TRBJ2-3; D might be TRBD2 (6 bases). Germline V gives CDR1 SGHNT, CDR2 YYREEE (reference sequence). Trimming took off 4 bases at V and 6 bases at J, with 12 bases between the two ends. This CDR3 is 13 amino acids long. For the CDR3, the DNA is TGTGCCAGCAGCGGCCGGGACTCTGATACGCAGTATTTT. Protein: CASSGRDSDTQYF.

This clone has just a few counts. The J gene is TRBJ2-7, the V gene TRBV28; weak D call: TRBD2 (6 bases). Germline-derived CDR1 and CDR2 are MDHEN and SYDVKM. The CDR3 has 14 residues. The ends were cut back, 5 bases at V and 3 bases at J, with 14 bases in the middle. CDR3 DNA: TGTGCCAGCAGTGTGTGGGGGGAACGCTACGAGCAGTACTTC. Protein sequence: CASSVWGERYEQYF.

The count of this clone is one. V is TRBV18 and J is TRBJ1-2; no definite D call. Trimming left V 6 bases short and J 5 bases short, with 13 bases between. Germline CDR1 and CDR2: KGHSH and LQKENI. The CDR3 has 13 residues. CDR3 nucleotide sequence: TGTGCCAGCTCCCTTCTGCCTCGGTATGGCTACACCTTC. Translation gives CASSLLPRYGYTF.

This clone has only a few counts. The J gene is TRBJ1-5, the V gene TRBV6-6; 7 nucleotides align to TRBD1. The CDR3 is 14 amino acids. After removal of 0 bases from V and 7 bases from J, the junction contained 3 bases not matched to a gene. Germline-derived CDR1 and CDR2 are MNHNY and SVGAGI (reference sequence). DNA of the CDR3: TGTGCCAGCAGTTACTCGACAGGGACGCAGCCCCAGCATTTT. It specifies CASSYSTGTQPQHF.

The chain couples TRBV19 to TRBJ1-3, with D perhaps matching TRBD1 (6 bases). The CDR3 consists of 16 residues. CDR1 and CDR2 from the germline V gene are LNHDA and SQIVND (reference sequence). V lost 10 bases and J lost 8, with 27 bases in between. CDR3 DNA sequence: TGTGCCACCCACCTCCCCTTTTACAGGGATTGGCACACCATATATTTT. Protein product: CATHLPFYRDWHTIYF.

This chain joins TRBV6-5 and TRBJ2-7; D is ambiguous. The V gene lost 2 bases and the J gene lost 2 bases, with 7 bases spanning the gap. This CDR3 spans 13 amino acids. Per germline, CDR1 MNHEY and CDR2 SVGAGI. CDR3 sequence reads: CASSYGQPYEQYF. The CDR3 bases are TGTGCCAGCAGTTACGGGCAACCCTACGAGCAGTACTTC.

V is TRBV5-1 and J is TRBJ2-2; D gene unclear. The CDR3 is 14 amino acids. From germline, CDR1 is SGHRS and CDR2 YFSETQ. With 4 bases removed from V and 2 bases from J, the gap between germline ends came to 9 bases. This chain's CDR3 is CASSTGSNTGELFF. CDR3 bases: TGCGCCAGCAGCACGGGCTCTAACACCGGGGAGCTGTTTTTT.

The V gene is TRBV10-1, the J gene TRBJ1-1; D is perhaps TRBD1 (5 bases). This CDR3 is built from 13 residues. Germline CDR1 is WNHNN and CDR2 is SYGVQD (reference sequence). Deletions cut 9 bases from V and 0 bases from J, with 11 bases between. CDR3 nucleotides: TGCGCCAGTTCACGGGACCTGAACACTGAAGCTTTCTTT. Amino acid sequence: CASSRDLNTEAFF.

This rearrangement joins TRBV7-3 to TRBJ2-3; 7 bases are a match to TRBD1. This CDR3 comprises 15 residues. After removal of 5 bases from V and 3 bases from J, the junction contained 8 bases not matched to a gene. CDR1 is SGHTA, CDR2 FQGTGA, per germline. This chain's CDR3 is CASSRGQFWTDTQYF. The CDR3, as DNA: TGTGCCAGCAGCCGGGGACAGTTCTGGACAGATACGCAGTATTTT.

This chain connects TRBV5-4 to TRBJ2-7; 8 bases fit TRBD1. There are 16 residues in the CDR3. The V gene's germline CDR1 is SGHNT and CDR2 YYREEE (reference sequence). J gave up 4 bases and V 5 bases, and 14 bases lay outside the gene matches. For the CDR3, the DNA is TGTGCCAGCAGGTATTCAGGGGGCCCTTATCGGTACGAGCAGTACTTC. Encoded protein: CASRYSGGPYRYEQYF. Based on the CDR3 plus reference TRBV5-4 and TRBJ2-7, the full variable domain is ETGVTQSPTHLIKTRGQQVTLRCSSQSGHNTVSWYQQALGQGPQFIFQYYREEENGRGNFPPRFSGLQFPNYSSELNVNALELDDSALYLCASRYSGGPYRYEQYFGPGTRLTVT.

The chain couples TRBV19 to TRBJ2-5; the D gene is possibly TRBD1 (7 bases). V lost 7 bases to trimming and J lost 4 bases, with 13 bases between them. Germline CDR1 and CDR2: LNHDA and SQIVND (reference sequence). The CDR3 has 13 amino acids. CDR3 residues: CASKSRDRETQYF. CDR3 nucleotides: TGTGCCAGTAAGTCGCGGGACAGAGAGACCCAGTACTTC. Full variable domain (outside the CDR3, taken from reference TRBV19 and TRBJ2-5): DGGITQSPKYLFRKEGQNVTLSCEQNLNHDAMYWYRQDPGQGLRLIYYSQIVNDFQKGDIAEGYSVSREKKESFPLTVTSAQKNPTAFYLCASKSRDRETQYFGPGTRLLVL.

The chain employs TRBV5-8 and TRBJ2-7; D possibly corresponds to TRBD1 (6 bases). This CDR3 comprises 15 residues. Trimming took off 2 bases at V and 1 base at J, with 13 bases between the two ends. Per germline, CDR1 SGHTS and CDR2 YDEGEE. As DNA, the CDR3 is TGTGCCAGCAGCTTACACAGGGTTAATTCCTACGAGCAGTACTTC. Translated, it gives CASSLHRVNSYEQYF.

In its sample, this clone was seen once. The CDR3 bases are TGTGCCAGTAGTATGCAGGGGGTCTACGAGCAGTACTTC. Translating it yields CASSMQGVYEQYF. The chain employs TRBV19 and TRBJ2-7, with TRBD1 identical over 7 bases. Trimming removed 3 bases from V and 3 bases from J; junction bases left unmatched: 2. CDR1 and CDR2 from the germline V gene are LNHDA and SQIVND (reference sequence). CDR3 length: 13 residues.

This clone has a handful of counts. V usage is TRBV7-2 and J usage is TRBJ1-5, with a tentative D call TRBD1 (6 bases). The germline CDR1 and CDR2 sequences are SGHTA and FQGNSA. The CDR3 length is 15 residues. V was trimmed by 1 base and J by 4 bases, leaving 11 bases between them. CDR3 DNA: TGTGCCAGCAGCTTAGAGGAGGGGGTGAATCAGCCCCAGCATTTT. Translated: CASSLEEGVNQPQHF.

The rearrangement links TRBV5-1 to TRBJ2-2, with D perhaps TRBD1 (6 bases). The length of the CDR3 is 17 residues. Trimming left V 1 base short and J 3 bases short, with 16 bases between. In germline, CDR1 is SGHRS, CDR2 YFSETQ. Written as DNA, the CDR3 is TGCGCCAGCAGCTTGCCGGAGACAGGCGTCGACACCGGGGAGCTGTTTTTT. Encoded protein: CASSLPETGVDTGELFF.